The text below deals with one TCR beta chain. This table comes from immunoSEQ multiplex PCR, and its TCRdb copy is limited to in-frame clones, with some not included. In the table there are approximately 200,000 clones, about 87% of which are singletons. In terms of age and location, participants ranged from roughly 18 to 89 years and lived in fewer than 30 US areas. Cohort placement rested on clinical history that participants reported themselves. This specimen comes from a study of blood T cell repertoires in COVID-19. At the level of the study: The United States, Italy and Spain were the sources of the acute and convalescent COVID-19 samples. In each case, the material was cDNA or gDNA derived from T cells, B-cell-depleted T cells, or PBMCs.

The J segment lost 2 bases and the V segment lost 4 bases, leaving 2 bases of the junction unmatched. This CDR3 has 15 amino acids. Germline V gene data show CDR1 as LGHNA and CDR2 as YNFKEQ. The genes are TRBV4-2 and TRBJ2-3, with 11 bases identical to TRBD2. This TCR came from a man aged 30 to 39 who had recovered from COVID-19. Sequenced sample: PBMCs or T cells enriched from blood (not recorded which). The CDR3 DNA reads TGTGCCAGCAGCCGGGGACTAGCGGACACAGATACGCAGTATTTT. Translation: CASSRGLADTDTQYF.